Sequencing of this T cell receptor beta chain was carried out in a study of shared clonotypes between healthy human individuals. Study observations and caveats: What limited the represented genetic and exposure-history diversity was the small number of donors.

The CDR3 sequence is 15 residues long. The trim removed 2 bases at V and 3 bases at J, leaving 6 bases unmatched. Unsorted samples drew genomic DNA from tens of millions of PBMCs. This table comes from immunoSEQ multiplex PCR, and its TCRdb copy is limited to in-frame clones, with some not included. The sample consists of around 530,000 clones, about 80% of them appearing once. This clone has just a few counts. Its specificity is unknown. The V and J genes are TRBV23-1 and TRBJ1-2, with 7 bases identical to TRBD1. TRBV23-1 is filed as an ORF, its function uncertain. Material: PBMCs. The clonotype comes from a woman aged 35 to 49 in good health. Some clones in this sample may be carry-over from other donors' samples. The CDR3 sequence: CASSQTRDSYYGYTF. The CDR3 region has the DNA TGCGCCAGCAGTCAAACCCGGGACAGCTACTATGGCTACACCTTC.